A single sample is the source of the 12 T cell receptor beta chains below, sequenced in a study of T cells in Graves' hyperthyroidism and ophthalmopathy. Researchers amplified the TCR beta CDR3 regions from RNA transcripts. HTBI primers drove first-round RT-PCR of the TCR CDR3. TCRdb ran MiXCR on the multiplex PCR reads and lists one entry per CDR3 protein. This table holds a few hundred thousand distinct CDR3 sequences, approximately 14% found once. Input material: blood. These receptors came from a woman younger than 30 with Graves' hyperthyroidism.

Remarks on this clonotype: A much larger clone differs from this one at a single base, so this may be a read error. The chain carries TRBV7-3 and TRBJ1-1; 8 nucleotides align to TRBD1. This CDR3 has 14 amino acids. The germline gives CDR1 SGHTA, CDR2 FQGTGA. The CDR3 DNA is TGTGCCAGCAGCCCGACCGGGACAGGCACTGCAGCTTTCTTT. Translating gives CASSPTGTGTAAFF.

This clonotype was detected once. The rearrangement joins TRBV10-3 to TRBJ2-3; 7 bases are a match to TRBD1. The CDR3 length is 14 residues. Losses at the gene ends were 6 bases for V and 3 bases for J; bases not matched to a gene: 6. Germline V gene data show CDR1 as ENHRY and CDR2 as SYGVKD. The CDR3 DNA sequence: TGTGCCATCAGCGGACAGGAGGCAACAGATACGCAGTATTTT. This codes for CAISGQEATDTQYF.

Many counts were recorded for this clonotype. The rearrangement links TRBV2 to TRBJ2-7, with no clear D. Germline-derived CDR1 and CDR2 are SNHLY and FYNNEI. The CDR3 is 15 residues long. The ends were cut back, 4 bases at V and 0 bases at J, with 13 bases in the middle. In DNA form, the CDR3 reads TGTGCCAGCAGTGGGGAAACAGCTAGCTCCTACGAGCAGTACTTC. It encodes CASSGETASSYEQYF.

The J gene is TRBJ2-1, the V gene TRBV5-1; 8 bases align to TRBD1. The CDR3 runs to 15 residues. The germline V gene encodes CDR1 SGHRS and CDR2 YFSETQ. Trimming took 2 bases from V and 2 from J; bases not matched to a gene: 3. CDR3 region: CASSFRDRTYNEQFF. CDR3 bases: TGCGCCAGCAGCTTCCGGGACAGGACCTACAATGAGCAGTTCTTC. Drawing the rest from reference TRBV5-1 and TRBJ2-1, the complete variable domain is KAGVTQTPRYLIKTRGQQVTLSCSPISGHRSVSWYQQTPGQGLQFLFEYFSETQRNKGNFPGRFSGRQFSNSRSEMNVSTLELGDSALYLCASSFRDRTYNEQFFGPGTRLTVL.

This clonotype has at least ten counts. The chain links TRBV11-2 to TRBJ1-6, with D maybe TRBD1 (6 bases). Trimming stripped 2 bases from V and 6 bases from J, with 23 bases between. CDR1 SGHAT and CDR2 FQNNGV come from the germline V gene. There are 19 residues in the CDR3. CDR3 in DNA: TGTGCCAGCAGCTTAATCCCAAACAGGGCGGGAGGTGGTAATTCACCCCTCCACTTT. Translating gives CASSLIPNRAGGGNSPLHF.

The chain uses TRBV6-1 and TRBJ2-3; 8 bases are a match to TRBD1. This CDR3 contains 14 residues. The germline CDR1 and CDR2 sequences are MNHNS and SASEGT. The J segment lost 0 bases and the V segment lost 8 bases, leaving 4 bases of the junction unmatched. CDR3 in amino acids: CASWGQASTDTQYF. The CDR3 nucleotides read TGTGCCAGCTGGGGACAGGCTAGCACAGATACGCAGTATTTT.

V gene TRBV19 combines with J gene TRBJ2-1, with a possible D match to TRBD2 (5 bases). The CDR3 is 13 amino acids. Germline CDR1 and CDR2: LNHDA and SQIVND (reference sequence). V was pared by 3 bases and J by 10 bases, with 13 bases between. The CDR3 protein is CASSIRPEVEQFF. The DNA for the CDR3 is TGTGCCAGTAGTATTCGACCGGAGGTGGAGCAGTTCTTC.

V and J are TRBV28 and TRBJ2-7; 14 positions match TRBD2. The CDR3 runs 17 residues. Germline CDR1 and CDR2: MDHEN and SYDVKM. The J segment lost 6 bases and the V segment lost 5 bases, leaving 12 bases of the junction unmatched. This chain's CDR3 is CASSPHRGLAGVLEQYF. The DNA for the CDR3 is TGTGCCAGCAGTCCCCACCGGGGACTAGCGGGAGTTCTCGAGCAGTACTTC.

The rearrangement links TRBV10-3 to TRBJ2-2; no definite D call. Trimming removed 2 bases at V and 2 bases at J, with 9 bases between. Germline V lookup: CDR1 ENHRY, CDR2 SYGVKD. The CDR3 loop spans 15 amino acids. The CDR3 protein is CAISEKGGNTGELFF. The CDR3 DNA is TGTGCCATCAGTGAGAAGGGCGGAAACACCGGGGAGCTGTTTTTT.

This clonotype was recorded many times. The V and J genes are TRBV28 and TRBJ2-7, with D possibly matching TRBD1 (6 bases). CDR3 size: 13 residues. The germline V gene has CDR1 MDHEN and CDR2 SYDVKM. V lost 7 bases to trimming and J lost 3 bases, with 13 bases between them. CDR3 DNA sequence: TGTGCCAGCAAAGGGGGTCTTTTCTACGAGCAGTACTTC. Protein: CASKGGLFYEQYF. The full variable domain, with the rest looked up from reference TRBV28 and TRBJ2-7, is DVKVTQSSRYLVKRTGEKVFLECVQDMDHENMFWYRQDPGLGLRLIYFSYDVKMKEKGDIPEGYSVSREKKERFSLILESASTNQTSMYLCASKGGLFYEQYFGPGTRLTVT.

The chain recombines TRBV18 with TRBJ2-7, with 9 positions matching TRBD1. V trimming: 7 bases; J trimming: 3 bases; junction bases outside the gene matches: 7. The CDR3 runs to 14 residues. Germline V gene sequence: CDR1 KGHSH, CDR2 LQKENI. The CDR3 loop is CASFKDRGDYEQYF. CDR3 DNA sequence: TGTGCCAGCTTCAAGGACAGGGGCGACTACGAGCAGTACTTC.

The chain recombines TRBV20-1 with TRBJ2-3; 8 bases fit TRBD2. The CDR3 covers 18 residues. Germline V gives CDR1 DFQATT, CDR2 SNEGSKA (reference sequence). V lost 5 bases to trimming and J lost 0 bases; unmatched junction nucleotides: 16. CDR3 sequence reads: CSALSRWAGGASTDTQYF. The DNA for the CDR3 is TGCAGTGCTTTGTCCCGCTGGGCGGGGGGCGCTAGCACAGATACGCAGTATTTT.